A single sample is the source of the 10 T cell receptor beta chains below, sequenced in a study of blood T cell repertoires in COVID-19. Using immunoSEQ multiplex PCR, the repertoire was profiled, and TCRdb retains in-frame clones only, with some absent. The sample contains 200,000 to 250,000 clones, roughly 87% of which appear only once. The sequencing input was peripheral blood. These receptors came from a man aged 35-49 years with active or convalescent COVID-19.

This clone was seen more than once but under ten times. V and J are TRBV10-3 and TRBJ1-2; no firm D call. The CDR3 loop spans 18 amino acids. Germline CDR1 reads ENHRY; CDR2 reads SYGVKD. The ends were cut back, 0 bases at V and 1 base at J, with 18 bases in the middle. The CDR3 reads CAISESVLLGRLNYGYTF. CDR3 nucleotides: TGTGCCATCAGTGAGTCTGTTCTTTTAGGCAGGCTTAACTATGGCTACACCTTC.

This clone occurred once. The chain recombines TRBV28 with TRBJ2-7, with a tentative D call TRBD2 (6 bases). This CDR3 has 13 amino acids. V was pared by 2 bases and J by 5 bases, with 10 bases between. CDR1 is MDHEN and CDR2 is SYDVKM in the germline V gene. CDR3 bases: TGTGCCAGCAGTTTACCGGGACTCGACGAGCAGTACTTC. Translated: CASSLPGLDEQYF.

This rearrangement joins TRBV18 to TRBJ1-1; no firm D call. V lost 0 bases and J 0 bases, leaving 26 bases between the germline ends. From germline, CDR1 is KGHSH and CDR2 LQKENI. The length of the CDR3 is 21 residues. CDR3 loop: CASSPPWVGKQRLNMNTEAFF. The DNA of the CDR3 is TGTGCCAGCTCACCACCGTGGGTAGGAAAGCAACGACTAAACATGAACACTGAAGCTTTCTTT.

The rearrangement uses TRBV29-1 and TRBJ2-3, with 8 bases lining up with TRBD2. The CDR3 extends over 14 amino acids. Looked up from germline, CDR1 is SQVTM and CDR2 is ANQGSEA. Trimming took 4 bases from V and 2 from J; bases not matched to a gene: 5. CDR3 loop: CSVALAGITDTQYF. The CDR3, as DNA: TGCAGCGTTGCCCTAGCGGGTATCACAGATACGCAGTATTTT.

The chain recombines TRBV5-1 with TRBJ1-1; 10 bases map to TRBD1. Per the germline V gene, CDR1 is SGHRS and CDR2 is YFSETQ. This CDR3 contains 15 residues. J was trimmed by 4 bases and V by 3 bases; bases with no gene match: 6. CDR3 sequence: CASSSPGQGSTEAFF. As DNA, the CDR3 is TGCGCCAGCAGCTCGCCGGGACAGGGGAGCACTGAAGCTTTCTTT.

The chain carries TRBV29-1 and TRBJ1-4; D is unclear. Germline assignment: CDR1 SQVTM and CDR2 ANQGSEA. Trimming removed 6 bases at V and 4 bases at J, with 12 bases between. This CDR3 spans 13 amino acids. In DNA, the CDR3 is TGCAGCGTCCGGGATTCCCATAATGAAAAACTGTTTTTT. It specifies CSVRDSHNEKLFF.

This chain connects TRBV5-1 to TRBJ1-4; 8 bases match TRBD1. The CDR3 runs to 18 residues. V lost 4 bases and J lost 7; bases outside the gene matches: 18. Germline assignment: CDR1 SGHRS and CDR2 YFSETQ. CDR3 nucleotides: TGCGCCAGCAGCCTCGCCGGGGGACAGGCCTCTGTGGGTGAAAAACTGTTTTTT. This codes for CASSLAGGQASVGEKLFF.

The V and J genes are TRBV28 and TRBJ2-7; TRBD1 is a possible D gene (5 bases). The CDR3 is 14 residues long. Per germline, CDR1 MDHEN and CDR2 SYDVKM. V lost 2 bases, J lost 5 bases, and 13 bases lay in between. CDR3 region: CASSLADSTHEQYF. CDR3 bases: TGTGCCAGCAGTTTAGCCGACAGTACTCACGAGCAGTACTTC.

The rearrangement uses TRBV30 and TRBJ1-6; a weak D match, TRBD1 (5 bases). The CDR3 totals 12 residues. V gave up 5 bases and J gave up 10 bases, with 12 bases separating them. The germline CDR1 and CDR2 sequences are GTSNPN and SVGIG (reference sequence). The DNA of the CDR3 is TGTGCCTGGCAGGGCATGAAATCACCCCTCCACTTT. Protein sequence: CAWQGMKSPLHF.

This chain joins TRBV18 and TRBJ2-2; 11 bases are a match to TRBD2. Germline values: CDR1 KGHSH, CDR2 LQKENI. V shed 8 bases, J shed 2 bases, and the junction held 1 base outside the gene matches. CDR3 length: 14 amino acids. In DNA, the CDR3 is TGTGCCAGCCTAGCGGGGGGCAACACCGGGGAGCTGTTTTTT. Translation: CASLAGGNTGELFF.